Listed here are 32 T cell receptor beta chains from one sample, sequenced in a study of cytotoxic CD8 clonotypes in ibrutinib-treated CLL. The repertoire was sequenced with immunoSEQ multiplex PCR; TCRdb's copy has only in-frame clones and lacks some. Altogether 250,000 or so clones are present, 70% being singletons, with the ten largest covering approximately 15%. The material was PBMCs, obtained after 24 months of ibrutinib treatment. All receptors derive from a human donor with chronic lymphocytic leukemia.

This clone was seen a handful of times. The rearrangement links TRBV27 to TRBJ1-2; 10 nucleotides agree with TRBD1. Germline V lookup: CDR1 MNHEY, CDR2 SMNVEV (reference sequence). The CDR3 consists of 14 residues. V lost 5 bases and J lost 3; bases outside the gene matches: 3. The CDR3 nucleotides are TGTGCCAGCAGTCCCGGGACAGGGGACTATGGCTACACCTTC. Its translation: CASSPGTGDYGYTF.

This rearrangement joins TRBV29-1 to TRBJ2-7; D assignment may be TRBD1 or TRBD2 (5 bases each). The germline V and J ends were trimmed by 2 bases and 0 bases, with 14 bases remaining between them. Germline CDR1 SQVTM, CDR2 ANQGSEA. This CDR3 spans 15 amino acids. CDR3 bases: TGCAGCGTTGAAACTGACTACAGGACCTCCTACGAGCAGTACTTC. Translation gives CSVETDYRTSYEQYF.

The chain recombines TRBV28 with TRBJ2-7; the D is unclear. Trimming removed 4 bases from V and 2 bases from J, with 6 bases in between. CDR3 length: 12 residues. Germline lookup yields CDR1 MDHEN and CDR2 SYDVKM. CDR3 nucleotide sequence: TGTGCCAGCAGTTCAGGTACCTACGAGCAGTACTTC. Its protein is CASSSGTYEQYF.

CDR3 nucleotide sequence: TGTGCCAGCAGTTCGGGCCCGGGGGAGCAGTACTTC. Amino acids: CASSSGPGEQYF. The V and J genes are TRBV6-5 and TRBJ2-7; weak D call: TRBD2 (5 bases). Trimming took 4 bases from V and 7 from J, leaving 11 bases between them. This CDR3 contains 12 residues. Germline V CDR1 and CDR2: MNHEY, SVGAGI.

V usage is TRBV30 and J usage is TRBJ2-3; D possibly matches TRBD1 or TRBD2 (5 bases each). With 0 bases removed from V and 6 bases from J, the gap between germline ends came to 10 bases. The CDR3 has 13 amino acids. Germline loops: CDR1 GTSNPN, CDR2 SVGIG (reference sequence). The CDR3 protein is CAWSVDSGDTQYF. For the CDR3, the DNA is TGTGCCTGGAGTGTGGACTCAGGGGATACGCAGTATTTT.

The chain couples TRBV28 to TRBJ2-7, with D perhaps matching TRBD1 (6 bases). V was trimmed by 7 bases and J by 3 bases, leaving 16 bases between them. The CDR3 runs 14 residues. Looked up from germline, CDR1 is MDHEN and CDR2 is SYDVKM. The CDR3 sequence: CASNPDRLNYEQYF. The CDR3 bases are TGTGCCAGCAACCCAGACAGGCTAAACTACGAGCAGTACTTC. The full variable domain, its missing parts supplied by reference TRBV28 and TRBJ2-7, is DVKVTQSSRYLVKRTGEKVFLECVQDMDHENMFWYRQDPGLGLRLIYFSYDVKMKEKGDIPEGYSVSREKKERFSLILESASTNQTSMYLCASNPDRLNYEQYFGPGTRLTVT.

V and J are TRBV19 and TRBJ2-3; TRBD2 matches at 14 bases. The trim removed 8 bases at V and 9 bases at J, leaving 7 bases unmatched. Germline CDR1 is LNHDA and CDR2 is SQIVND (reference sequence). The CDR3 consists of 14 residues. The CDR3 DNA follows: TGTGCCAGTTCCGGGACTAGCGGGAGTTTAACGCAGTATTTT. It is translated as CASSGTSGSLTQYF.

The chain is built from TRBV5-8 and TRBJ2-7, with D unclear. CDR1 and CDR2 (germline): SGHTS, YDEGEE. The CDR3 is made up of 13 amino acids. Between the trimmed V and J ends, which lost 0 bases and 6 bases, there was a span of 10 bases. The DNA for the CDR3 is TGTGCCAGCAGCTTGGAGGCGCGAAGCGAGCAGTACTTC. It codes for CASSLEARSEQYF. The full variable domain, its missing parts supplied by reference TRBV5-8 and TRBJ2-7, is EAGVTQSPTHLIKTRGQQATLRCSPISGHTSVYWYQQALGLGLQFLLWYDEGEERNRGNFPPRFSGRQFPNYSSELNVNALELEDSALYLCASSLEARSEQYFGPGTRLTVT.

Only a few counts were recorded for this clone. The chain employs TRBV29-1 and TRBJ2-2; D not certain. The CDR3 runs to 12 residues. The germline V and J ends were trimmed by 7 bases and 0 bases, with 6 bases remaining between them. CDR1 is SQVTM and CDR2 is ANQGSEA in the germline V gene. The CDR3 sequence is CSAGPNTGELFF. For the CDR3, the DNA is TGCAGCGCCGGACCGAACACCGGGGAGCTGTTTTTT.

The rearrangement uses TRBV28 and TRBJ1-4; TRBD1 aligns across 9 bases. Unmatched junction bases numbered 7, after V lost 5 bases and J lost 0 bases. Germline CDR1 is MDHEN and CDR2 is SYDVKM. The CDR3 is 17 amino acids. The CDR3 loop reads CASSIPGQGTTNEKLFF. CDR3 in DNA: TGTGCCAGCAGTATCCCGGGACAGGGCACAACTAATGAAAAACTGTTTTTT. Full variable domain (rest looked up from reference TRBV28 and TRBJ1-4): DVKVTQSSRYLVKRTGEKVFLECVQDMDHENMFWYRQDPGLGLRLIYFSYDVKMKEKGDIPEGYSVSREKKERFSLILESASTNQTSMYLCASSIPGQGTTNEKLFFGSGTQLSVL.

This clone was observed a single time. The chain employs TRBV11-2 and TRBJ1-2, with 10 bases lining up with TRBD1. CDR1 is SGHAT and CDR2 is FQNNGV in the germline V gene. The CDR3 runs to 13 residues. V was pared by 5 bases and J by 8 bases, with 5 bases of the junction left unmatched. The CDR3 DNA sequence: TGTGCCAGCAGCCTTGACAGGGGGCGCGGCTACACCTTC. Translated, it gives CASSLDRGRGYTF.

The chain joins TRBV7-9 to TRBJ2-7; D remains unclear. The germline gives CDR1 SEHNR, CDR2 FQNEAQ (reference sequence). The CDR3 spans 13 residues. The ends were cut back, 5 bases at V and 3 bases at J, with 11 bases in the middle. The CDR3 DNA reads TGTGCCAGCAGCGTGGACGGATTCTACGAGCAGTACTTC. As protein: CASSVDGFYEQYF.

This chain joins TRBV28 and TRBJ1-2; D is undetermined. The CDR3 has 13 residues. Trimming shortened V by 9 bases and J by 2 bases, and 13 bases separated the two germline ends. Germline-derived CDR1 and CDR2 are MDHEN and SYDVKM. CDR3 sequence: CASSTSFNYGYTF. CDR3 DNA: TGTGCCAGTTCGACAAGCTTCAACTATGGCTACACCTTC.

The V gene is TRBV27, the J gene TRBJ2-7; TRBD2 might be the D (6 bases). Germline CDR1 reads MNHEY; CDR2 reads SMNVEV (reference sequence). V shed 4 bases and J shed 7 bases, with 20 bases lying between them. The CDR3 runs 15 residues. This chain's CDR3 is CASSSADTFAGEQYF. CDR3 nucleotides: TGTGCCAGCAGTTCCGCGGACACCTTCGCGGGGGAGCAGTACTTC.

In its sample, this clone was seen a few times. J is TRBJ2-7 and V is TRBV10-2, with D hard to call. The CDR3 is 12 amino acids. Germline lookup yields CDR1 WSHSY and CDR2 SAAADI. V lost 0 bases, J lost 6 bases, and 6 bases lay in between. The CDR3 protein is CASSESVGEQYF. CDR3 nucleotides: TGCGCCAGCAGTGAGTCAGTCGGCGAGCAGTACTTC.

The chain links TRBV5-1 to TRBJ1-1; 9 bases match TRBD1. The CDR3 consists of 16 residues. Trimming at V came to 3 bases and at J to 1 base, leaving 7 bases not matched to a gene. Per the germline V gene, CDR1 is SGHRS and CDR2 is YFSETQ. The CDR3 DNA follows: TGCGCCAGCAGCTGGACCGCGACAGGGGGGAACACTGAAGCTTTCTTT. Protein: CASSWTATGGNTEAFF.

This chain connects TRBV6-5 to TRBJ2-3, with 7 bases fitting TRBD2. Germline lookup yields CDR1 MNHEY and CDR2 SVGAGI. The CDR3 length is 15 residues. The V gene end was trimmed by 6 bases and the J gene end by 4 bases; junction bases not matched to a gene: 10. The CDR3 loop is CASRPGTIGSDTQYF. The CDR3 nucleotides read TGTGCCAGCAGGCCCGGGACTATTGGGTCAGATACGCAGTATTTT.

The J gene is TRBJ2-3, the V gene TRBV7-3; D may match TRBD1 or TRBD2 (5 bases each). The germline V gene has CDR1 SGHTA and CDR2 FQGTGA. The CDR3 contains 14 residues. Trimming pared 3 bases from V and 4 bases from J, leaving 11 bases between. The DNA for the CDR3 is TGTGCCAGCAGCTTTACCTGGGACGCAGATACGCAGTATTTT. Translation gives CASSFTWDADTQYF. Full variable domain (outside the CDR3, taken from reference TRBV7-3 and TRBJ2-3): GAGVSQTPSNKVTEKGKYVELRCDPISGHTALYWYRQSLGQGPEFLIYFQGTGAADDSGLPNDRFFAVRPEGSVSTLKIQRTERGDSAVYLCASSFTWDADTQYFGPGTRLTVL.

V is TRBV9 and J is TRBJ2-4; 7 bases fit TRBD2. The V gene's germline CDR1 is SGDLS and CDR2 YYNGEE. Trimming at V came to 0 bases and at J to 6 bases, leaving 9 bases not matched to a gene. The CDR3 loop spans 16 amino acids. CDR3 protein: CASSVDSTGGRNIQYF. CDR3 DNA sequence: TGTGCCAGCAGCGTAGATTCCACGGGAGGTCGAAACATTCAGTACTTC.

Only a few counts were recorded for this clone. The chain links TRBV29-1 to TRBJ1-5; TRBD1 agrees at 7 bases. The germline V gene encodes CDR1 SQVTM and CDR2 ANQGSEA. The CDR3 sequence is 14 residues long. V was pared by 4 bases and J by 5 bases, with 8 bases of the junction left unmatched. The CDR3 DNA is TGCAGCGTTGTGGGACAGTCGGGAGATCAGCCCCAGCATTTT. Residues: CSVVGQSGDQPQHF.

V and J are TRBV7-9 and TRBJ2-7; the D is unclear. This CDR3 contains 12 residues. CDR1 is SEHNR, CDR2 FQNEAQ, per germline (reference sequence). Trimming shortened V by 0 bases and J by 5 bases, and 5 bases separated the two germline ends. Here the CDR3 reads CASSLAGDEQYF. The CDR3 nucleotides are TGTGCCAGCAGCTTAGCAGGAGACGAGCAGTACTTC. Full variable domain (outside the CDR3, taken from reference TRBV7-9 and TRBJ2-7): DTGVSQNPRHKITKRGQNVTFRCDPISEHNRLYWYRQTLGQGPEFLTYFQNEAQLEKSRLLSDRFSAERPKGSFSTLEIQRTEQGDSAMYLCASSLAGDEQYFGPGTRLTVT.

The chain is built from TRBV5-1 and TRBJ2-1, with 7 positions matching TRBD1. The ends lost 9 bases at V and 4 bases at J; junction bases unmatched: 10. Looked up from germline, CDR1 is SGHRS and CDR2 is YFSETQ. CDR3 length: 14 residues. The DNA of the CDR3 is TGCGCCACCTCCAGGGACAGATTGTACAATGAGCAGTTCTTC. Translating it yields CATSRDRLYNEQFF.

The rearrangement links TRBV30 to TRBJ2-5; D uncertain. CDR1 GTSNPN and CDR2 SVGIG come from the germline V gene (reference sequence). The CDR3 spans 12 residues. Deletions cut 5 bases from V and 3 bases from J, with 10 bases between. The CDR3 is CAWSALEETQYF. In nucleotides, the CDR3 is TGTGCCTGGTCGGCCCTAGAAGAGACCCAGTACTTC.

The chain is built from TRBV29-1 and TRBJ2-5; either TRBD1 or TRBD2 may fit D (5 bases each). Trimming took off 3 bases at V and 5 bases at J, with 10 bases between the two ends. Germline V gene lookup returns CDR1 SQVTM and CDR2 ANQGSEA. The length of the CDR3 is 12 residues. As DNA, the CDR3 is TGCAGCGTTGATGAGGGGTACGAGACCCAGTACTTC. Its protein is CSVDEGYETQYF.

The CDR3 nucleotides read TGCGCCAGCAGCTTGGTTGGGGAAAACACCGGGGAGCTGTTTTTT. Translated: CASSLVGENTGELFF. This chain uses TRBV5-1 with TRBJ2-2; unclear D gene. Germline values: CDR1 SGHRS, CDR2 YFSETQ. V lost 0 bases, J lost 2 bases, and 8 bases lay in between. This CDR3 is 15 amino acids long.

In DNA, the CDR3 is TGTGCCAGCAGCCAAGGGGGGTTGGCCGGGGAGCTGTTTTTT. Translation: CASSQGGLAGELFF. This rearrangement joins TRBV4-2 to TRBJ2-2; D is tentatively TRBD1 or TRBD2 (5 bases each). The CDR3 has 14 amino acids. Between the trimmed V and J ends, which lost 1 base and 6 bases, there was a span of 9 bases. Germline CDR1 is LGHNA and CDR2 is YNFKEQ.

The chain has TRBV29-1 and TRBJ1-1; D unresolved. Germline assignment: CDR1 SQVTM and CDR2 ANQGSEA. The CDR3 is 11 amino acids. The V and J ends lost 5 bases and 1 base respectively, with 5 bases between them. The CDR3 loop is CSVLWNTEAFF. The CDR3 DNA follows: TGCAGCGTTCTCTGGAACACTGAAGCTTTCTTT.

The chain has TRBV27 and TRBJ2-7; a possible D gene is TRBD1 (6 bases). This CDR3 is 13 amino acids long. Germline loops: CDR1 MNHEY, CDR2 SMNVEV (reference sequence). The germline V and J ends were trimmed by 2 bases and 5 bases, with 10 bases remaining between them. Here the CDR3 DNA reads TGTGCCAGCAGTTTAAACAGGGCCCACGAGCAGTACTTC. Translating it yields CASSLNRAHEQYF.

The J gene is TRBJ2-1, the V gene TRBV4-3; the D is unclear. The germline CDR1 and CDR2 sequences are LGHNA and YSLEER. The CDR3 loop spans 16 amino acids. Trimming took 1 base from V and 4 from J, leaving 14 bases between them. CDR3 nucleotides: TGCGCCAGCAGCCAAGCCACCCGCGGAACATACAATGAGCAGTTCTTC. Its protein product is CASSQATRGTYNEQFF.

CDR3 region: CASGRWRPAPYEQYF. The CDR3 nucleotides are TGTGCCAGCGGGCGGTGGAGACCTGCACCCTACGAGCAGTACTTC. The J gene is TRBJ2-7, the V gene TRBV27, with D uncertain. Germline loops: CDR1 MNHEY, CDR2 SMNVEV (reference sequence). V was trimmed by 8 bases and J by 2 bases, leaving 19 bases between them. This CDR3 is 15 amino acids long.

This clone occurred a few times. A junction end diverges from the germline sequence, so it may reflect a read error. This sequence joins TRBV29-1 and TRBJ2-7; TRBD2 matches 8 bases. From germline, CDR1 is SQVTM and CDR2 ANQGSEA. This CDR3 spans 10 amino acids. CDR3 loop: CFREGNEQYF. Written as DNA, the CDR3 is TGTTTCCGGGAGGGGAACGAGCAGTACTTC.

The rearrangement links TRBV11-2 to TRBJ2-2, with TRBD2 identical over 11 bases. The CDR3 runs to 17 residues. With V trimmed by 5 bases and J by 6 bases, 11 bases remained unmatched. Germline loops: CDR1 SGHAT, CDR2 FQNNGV. The CDR3 reads CASSVRRGTSGSGELFF. In nucleotides, the CDR3 is TGTGCCAGCAGCGTGAGGAGGGGGACTAGCGGCTCCGGGGAGCTGTTTTTT. Based on the CDR3 plus reference TRBV11-2 and TRBJ2-2, the full variable domain is EAGVAQSPRYKIIEKRQSVAFWCNPISGHATLYWYQQILGQGPKLLIQFQNNGVVDDSQLPKDRFSAERLKGVDSTLKIQPAKLEDSAVYLCASSVRRGTSGSGELFFGEGSRLTVL.